Below, 24 T cell receptor beta chains from the same sample are listed, as sequenced in a study of blood T cells in healthy people across ages. Next came a second PCR, run for about 6 to 11 cycles, which used a sample-barcoded 5' primer along with a J-beta primer mix. MiXCR, applied by TCRdb to the 5' RACE reads, yields one record per CDR3 protein. The table records about 970,000 distinct CDR3 sequences, roughly 51% of them present only once. The sequencing input was blood. Every receptor here comes from a woman in her sixties or seventies in good health.

The rearrangement links TRBV24-1 to TRBJ2-7; TRBD1 agrees at 12 bases. Trimming took 4 bases from V and 7 from J; bases not matched to a gene: 7. Germline V gene lookup returns CDR1 KGHDR and CDR2 SFDVKD. The CDR3 is 15 amino acids. The CDR3: CATSEGQGAIYEQYF. CDR3 DNA sequence: TGTGCCACCAGTGAGGGACAGGGGGCTATATATGAGCAGTACTTC.

The rearrangement links TRBV6-1 to TRBJ2-3; D possibly corresponds to TRBD2 (6 bases). This CDR3 has 15 amino acids. Trimming shortened V by 2 bases and J by 1 base, and 10 bases separated the two germline ends. Per germline, CDR1 MNHNS and CDR2 SASEGT. This CDR3 is CASSELLARTDTQYF. The CDR3 bases are TGTGCCAGCAGTGAACTACTAGCCCGCACAGATACGCAGTATTTT.

This sequence joins TRBV6-2 or TRBV6-3 and TRBJ2-7, with TRBD1 identical over 10 bases. From germline, CDR1 is MNHEY and CDR2 SVGEGT. The CDR3 has 15 amino acids. J was trimmed by 0 bases and V by 6 bases; bases with no gene match: 5. The CDR3 DNA reads TGTGCCAGCAGAACGGGACAGGGGAGCTCCTACGAGCAGTACTTC. Translation: CASRTGQGSSYEQYF.

This chain uses TRBV20-1 with TRBJ1-2; no definite D call. The CDR3 is made up of 12 amino acids. The germline V gene encodes CDR1 DFQATT and CDR2 SNEGSKA (reference sequence). Trimming took 5 bases from V and 4 from J, leaving 11 bases between them. For the CDR3, the DNA is TGCAGTGCTCCAAGTCCTGCCTATGGCTACACCTTC. Translating gives CSAPSPAYGYTF.

The gene calls are TRBV5-1 and TRBJ2-7; TRBD2 might be the D (5 bases). CDR1 SGHRS and CDR2 YFSETQ come from the germline V gene. The CDR3 consists of 13 residues. V lost 4 bases and J 3 bases, leaving 11 bases between the germline ends. The CDR3 nucleotides read TGCGCCAGCAGCAATGGACTCAACTACGAGCAGTACTTC. The encoded protein is CASSNGLNYEQYF.

This clonotype has more than one count but fewer than ten. The chain links TRBV12-3 or TRBV12-4 to TRBJ2-7; D ambiguous. The DNA end is more similar to TRBJ2-5, so the J call may be wrong. The CDR3 length is 13 residues. The CDR3 DNA sequence: TGTGCCAGCAGTTTAGCAGTCCTGGTGACCCAGTACTTC. Amino acids: CASSLAVLVTQYF.

CDR3: CSVEQTARGGELFF. As DNA, the CDR3 is TGCAGCGTTGAACAGACGGCCAGGGGCGGGGAGCTGTTTTTT. The J gene is TRBJ2-2, the V gene TRBV29-1; perhaps TRBD1 as D (6 bases). The germline gives CDR1 SQVTM, CDR2 ANQGSEA. V was shortened by 2 bases and J by 7 bases, with 14 bases between the two germline ends. The length of the CDR3 is 14 residues.

This clonotype came up once. A junction end diverges from the germline sequence, so it may reflect a read error. The rearrangement joins TRBV5-1 to TRBJ1-4, with D perhaps TRBD1 (5 bases). Germline V gene sequence: CDR1 SGHRS, CDR2 YFSETQ. The CDR3 is 15 residues long. The CDR3, as DNA: TGCGCCAGCAGCAGAGACAGCGCAACTAGTGAAAAACTGTTTTTT. Translated, it gives CASSRDSATSEKLFF.

The rearrangement joins TRBV21-1 to TRBJ2-5; the table's D call, TRBD1, has no DNA check behind it. TRBV21-1 is listed as a pseudogene. The CDR3 is made up of 14 amino acids. The CDR3 spells CASDRDRVYGTQYF. CDR3 bases: TGTGCCAGCGACCGGGACAGGGTTTATGGGACCCAGTACTTC.

The V call is TRBV28, the J call TRBJ2-7; 7 nucleotides agree with TRBD2. The V gene end was trimmed by 6 bases and the J gene end by 3 bases; junction bases not matched to a gene: 8. The CDR3 runs to 14 residues. Germline loops: CDR1 MDHEN, CDR2 SYDVKM. CDR3 in DNA: TGTGCCAGCAGGCCCTTCGGGAGGATCTACGAGCAGTACTTC. Protein sequence: CASRPFGRIYEQYF. The full variable domain, in which reference TRBV28 and TRBJ2-7 provide the parts outside the CDR3, is DVKVTQSSRYLVKRTGEKVFLECVQDMDHENMFWYRQDPGLGLRLIYFSYDVKMKEKGDIPEGYSVSREKKERFSLILESASTNQTSMYLCASRPFGRIYEQYFGPGTRLTVT.

The CDR3 protein is CASSLSENRAERQYF. CDR3 in DNA: TGTGCCAGCAGTCTATCAGAAAACAGGGCGGAGCGGCAGTACTTC. The gene calls are TRBV2 and TRBJ2-5; D is possibly TRBD1 (6 bases). The CDR3 is 15 residues long. The V end lost 5 bases, the J end lost 11 bases, and 24 bases lay between the germline ends. From germline, CDR1 is SNHLY and CDR2 FYNNEI. Full variable domain (missing parts from reference TRBV2 and TRBJ2-5): EPEVTQTPSHQVTQMGQEVILRCVPISNHLYFYWYRQILGQKVEFLVSFYNNEISEKSEIFDDQFSVERPDGSNFTLKIRSTKLEDSAMYFCASSLSENRAERQYFGPGTRLLVL.

The chain is built from TRBV11-3 and TRBJ2-7; D unresolved. Per germline, CDR1 SGHNT and CDR2 YENEEA. The CDR3 totals 13 residues. V lost 4 bases to trimming and J lost 6 bases, with 13 bases between them. CDR3 nucleotides: TGTGCCAGCAGCTCCCAAGACAAAGCCGAGCAGTACTTC. Amino acid sequence: CASSSQDKAEQYF.

The chain uses TRBV6-2 or TRBV6-3 and TRBJ2-7; 8 bases map to TRBD2. This CDR3 has 15 residues. V gave up 6 bases and J gave up 2 bases; unmatched junction bases: 9. CDR1 is MNHEY and CDR2 is SVGEGT in the germline V gene. The CDR3 region is CASSPWREAPYEQYF. CDR3 DNA: TGTGCCAGCAGCCCCTGGCGGGAGGCCCCCTACGAGCAGTACTTC.

This clonotype was counted between two and nine times. The J gene is TRBJ2-7, the V gene TRBV3-1, with TRBD2 identical over 8 bases. The J call may be incorrect, as the DNA end agrees better with TRBJ2-4. Germline V gene sequence: CDR1 LGHDT, CDR2 YNNKEL (reference sequence). The CDR3 runs 14 residues. The CDR3 here is CASSPPGLVNIQYF. Here the CDR3 DNA reads TGTGCCAGCAGCCCTCCGGGACTAGTAAACATTCAGTACTTC.

The rearrangement links TRBV29-1 to TRBJ2-1; 9 nucleotides match TRBD2. Germline CDR1 and CDR2: SQVTM and ANQGSEA. The CDR3 loop spans 16 amino acids. After removal of 7 bases from V and 1 base from J, the junction contained 11 bases not matched to a gene. The CDR3 loop reads CSAPGLAYDSYNEQFF. For the CDR3, the DNA is TGCAGCGCTCCGGGACTAGCCTATGATTCCTACAATGAGCAGTTCTTC.

V gene TRBV4-1 combines with J gene TRBJ2-5; D may match TRBD1 or TRBD2 (6 bases each). Trimming pared 3 bases from V and 4 bases from J, leaving 15 bases between. Germline-derived CDR1 and CDR2 are MGHRA and YSYEKL. This CDR3 has 15 amino acids. The CDR3 bases are TGCGCCAGCAGCCATCAACCGGGGGCCTCAGAGACCCAGTACTTC. Its protein is CASSHQPGASETQYF.

This clonotype was observed at least ten times. This chain links TRBV7-2 with TRBJ1-2, with TRBD1 matching over 9 bases. V shed 4 bases and J 4 bases; nucleotides not matched to a gene: 4. Germline values: CDR1 SGHTA, CDR2 FQGNSA. There are 14 residues in the CDR3. In DNA, the CDR3 is TGTGCCAGCAGCTCCGGGGGACAGGGCTATGGCTACACCTTC. This translates into CASSSGGQGYGYTF.

The rearrangement links TRBV3-1 to TRBJ2-3; D is tentatively TRBD1 or TRBD2 (5 bases each). The CDR3 extends over 18 amino acids. Looked up from germline, CDR1 is LGHDT and CDR2 is YNNKEL (reference sequence). V lost 5 bases, J lost 6 bases, and 27 bases lay in between. DNA for the CDR3: TGTGCCAGCAGCGAGGGGACGAGAGGGCCCCGTGGGGCGGATACGCAGTATTTT. It encodes CASSEGTRGPRGADTQYF.

The chain has TRBV6-2 or TRBV6-3 and TRBJ2-1; 15 nucleotides line up with TRBD2. Germline values: CDR1 MNHEY, CDR2 SVGEGT. Trimming took 4 bases from V and 8 from J; bases not matched to a gene: 3. This CDR3 is built from 15 residues. The CDR3 sequence is CASSSGTSGGYEQFF. In DNA form, the CDR3 reads TGTGCCAGCAGTTCCGGGACTAGCGGGGGGTATGAGCAGTTCTTC.

This clonotype was found many times. The V and J genes are TRBV12-3 or TRBV12-4 and TRBJ1-1; D remains unclear. Trimming cost V 0 bases and J 7 bases, with 9 bases left between them. The CDR3 length is 13 residues. The CDR3 coding sequence is TGTGCCAGCAGTTTAGCGCGGGCGTATGAAGCTTTCTTT. Its translation: CASSLARAYEAFF.

The V and J genes are TRBV7-2 and TRBJ2-2; 8 bases agree with TRBD1. V trimming: 2 bases; J trimming: 4 bases; junction bases outside the gene matches: 3. Germline CDR1 and CDR2: SGHTA and FQGNSA. The CDR3 sequence is 15 residues long. CDR3 residues: CASSLPGGGTGELFF. CDR3 DNA: TGTGCCAGCAGCTTACCAGGGGGCGGCACCGGGGAGCTGTTTTTT.

The chain uses TRBV6-2 or TRBV6-3 and TRBJ1-5, with a tentative D call TRBD1 (5 bases). The CDR3 covers 15 residues. Germline assignment: CDR1 MNHEY and CDR2 SVGEGT. V lost 6 bases to trimming and J lost 0 bases, with 12 bases between them. The CDR3 region has the DNA TGTGCCAGCAGAGGGGCCCAATATAGCAATCAGCCCCAGCATTTT. This sequence encodes CASRGAQYSNQPQHF.

The CDR3 loop reads CASSLVGTFTDTQYF. CDR3 coding DNA: TGTGCCAGCAGCTTAGTGGGGACTTTCACAGATACGCAGTATTTT. V usage is TRBV7-2 and J usage is TRBJ2-3; TRBD2 is a possible D gene (6 bases). The CDR3 length is 15 residues. From germline, CDR1 is SGHTA and CDR2 FQGNSA. Between the trimmed V and J ends, which lost 1 base and 2 bases, there was a span of 10 bases.

This clonotype was recorded a few times. V and J are TRBV12-3 or TRBV12-4 and TRBJ1-6, with D tentatively TRBD1 (5 bases). The CDR3 consists of 15 residues. V lost 1 base and J lost 10, with 14 bases in between. As DNA, the CDR3 is TGTGCCAGCAGTTTAGGGGTATCAGGGAACTCACCCCTCCACTTT. It is translated as CASSLGVSGNSPLHF.